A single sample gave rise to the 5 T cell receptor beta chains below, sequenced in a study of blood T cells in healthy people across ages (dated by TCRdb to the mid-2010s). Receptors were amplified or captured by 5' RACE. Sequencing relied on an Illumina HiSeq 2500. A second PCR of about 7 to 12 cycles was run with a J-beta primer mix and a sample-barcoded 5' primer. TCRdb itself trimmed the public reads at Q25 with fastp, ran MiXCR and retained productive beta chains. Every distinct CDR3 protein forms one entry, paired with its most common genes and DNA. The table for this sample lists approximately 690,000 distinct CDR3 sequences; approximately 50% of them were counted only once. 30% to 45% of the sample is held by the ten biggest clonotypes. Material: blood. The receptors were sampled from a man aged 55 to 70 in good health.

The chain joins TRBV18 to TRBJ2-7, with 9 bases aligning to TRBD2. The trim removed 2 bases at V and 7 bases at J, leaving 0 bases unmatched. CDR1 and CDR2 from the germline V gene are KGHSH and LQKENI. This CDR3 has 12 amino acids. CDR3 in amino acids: CASSPSGGEQYF. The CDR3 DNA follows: TGTGCCAGCTCACCAAGCGGGGGGGAGCAGTACTTC.

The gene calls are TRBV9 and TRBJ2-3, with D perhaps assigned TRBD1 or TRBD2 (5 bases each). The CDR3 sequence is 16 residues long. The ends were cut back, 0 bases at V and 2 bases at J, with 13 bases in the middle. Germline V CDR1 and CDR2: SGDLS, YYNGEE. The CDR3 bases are TGTGCCAGCAGCGTAGACGGGGCAGGGCACACAGATACGCAGTATTTT. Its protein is CASSVDGAGHTDTQYF.

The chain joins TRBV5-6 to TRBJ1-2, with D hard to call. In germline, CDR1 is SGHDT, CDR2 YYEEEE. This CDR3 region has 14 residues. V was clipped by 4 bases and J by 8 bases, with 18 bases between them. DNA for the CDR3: TGTGCCAGCAGCCCCCCCCAGCGACCCTTCGGCTACACCTTC. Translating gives CASSPPQRPFGYTF.

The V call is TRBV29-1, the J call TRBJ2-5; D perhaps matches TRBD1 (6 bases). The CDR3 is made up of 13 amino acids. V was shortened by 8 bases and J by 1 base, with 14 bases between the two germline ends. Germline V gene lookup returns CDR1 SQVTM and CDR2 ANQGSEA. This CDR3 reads CSSGQGGQETQYF. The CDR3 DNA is TGCAGCTCGGGACAAGGGGGCCAAGAGACCCAGTACTTC.

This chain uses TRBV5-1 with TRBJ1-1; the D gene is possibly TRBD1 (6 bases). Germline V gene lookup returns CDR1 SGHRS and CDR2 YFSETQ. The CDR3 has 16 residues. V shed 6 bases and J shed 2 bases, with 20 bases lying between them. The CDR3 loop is CASTPGGSPINTEAFF. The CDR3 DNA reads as TGCGCCAGCACCCCGGGGGGCAGTCCAATTAACACTGAAGCTTTCTTT.